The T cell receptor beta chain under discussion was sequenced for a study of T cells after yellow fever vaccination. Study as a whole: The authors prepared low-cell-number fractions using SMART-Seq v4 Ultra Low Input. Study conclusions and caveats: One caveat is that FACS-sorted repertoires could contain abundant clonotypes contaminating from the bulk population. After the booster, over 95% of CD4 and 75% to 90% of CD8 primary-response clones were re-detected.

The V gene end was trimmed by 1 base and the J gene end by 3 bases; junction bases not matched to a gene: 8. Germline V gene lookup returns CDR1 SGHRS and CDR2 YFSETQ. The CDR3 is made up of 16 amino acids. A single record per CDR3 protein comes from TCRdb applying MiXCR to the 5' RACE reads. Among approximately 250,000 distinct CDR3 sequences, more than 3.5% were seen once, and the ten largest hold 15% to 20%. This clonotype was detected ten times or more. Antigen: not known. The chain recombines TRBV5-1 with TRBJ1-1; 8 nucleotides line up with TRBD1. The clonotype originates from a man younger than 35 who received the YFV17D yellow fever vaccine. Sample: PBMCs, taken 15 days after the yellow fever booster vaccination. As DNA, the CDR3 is TGCGCCAGCAGCTTGCAGGGGGCGCTTTTGGACACTGAAGCTTTCTTT. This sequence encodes CASSLQGALLDTEAFF. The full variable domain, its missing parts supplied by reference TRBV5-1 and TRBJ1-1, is KAGVTQTPRYLIKTRGQQVTLSCSPISGHRSVSWYQQTPGQGLQFLFEYFSETQRNKGNFPGRFSGRQFSNSRSEMNVSTLELGDSALYLCASSLQGALLDTEAFFGQGTRLTVV.